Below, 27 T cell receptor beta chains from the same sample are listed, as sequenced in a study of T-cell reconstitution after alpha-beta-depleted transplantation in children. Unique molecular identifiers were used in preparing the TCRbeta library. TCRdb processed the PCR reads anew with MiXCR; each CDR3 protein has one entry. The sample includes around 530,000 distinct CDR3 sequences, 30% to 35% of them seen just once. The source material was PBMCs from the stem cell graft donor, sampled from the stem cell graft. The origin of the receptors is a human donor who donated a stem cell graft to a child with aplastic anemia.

The CDR3 region has the DNA TGTGCCTGGAGCGGAGGACAGGGCAATCAGCCCCAGCATTTT. Translation gives CAWSGGQGNQPQHF. The chain combines TRBV30 with TRBJ1-5, with 7 nucleotides matching TRBD1. Germline CDR1 and CDR2: GTSNPN and SVGIG (reference sequence). This CDR3 is 14 amino acids long. Trimming cost V 3 bases and J 2 bases; bases outside gene matches: 4. The full variable domain, its missing parts supplied by reference TRBV30 and TRBJ1-5, is SQTIHQWPATLVQPVGSPLSLECTVEGTSNPNLYWYRQAAGRGLQLLFYSVGIGQISSEVPQNLSASRPQDRQFILSSKKLLLSDSGFYLCAWSGGQGNQPQHFGDGTRLSIL.

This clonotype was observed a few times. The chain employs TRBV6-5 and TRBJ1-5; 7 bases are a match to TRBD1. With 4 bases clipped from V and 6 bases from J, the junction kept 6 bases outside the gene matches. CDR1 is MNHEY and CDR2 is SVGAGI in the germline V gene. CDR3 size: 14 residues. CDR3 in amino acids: CASSFRQGAQPQHF. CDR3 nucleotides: TGTGCCAGCAGTTTCCGACAGGGTGCTCAGCCCCAGCATTTT.

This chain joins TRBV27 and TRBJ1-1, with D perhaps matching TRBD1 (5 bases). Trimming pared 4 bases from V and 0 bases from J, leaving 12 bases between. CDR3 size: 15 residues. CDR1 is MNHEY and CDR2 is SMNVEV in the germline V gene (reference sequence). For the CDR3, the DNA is TGTGCCAGCAGTTCTCCGGGACGGATGAACACTGAAGCTTTCTTT. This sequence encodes CASSSPGRMNTEAFF.

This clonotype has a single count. CDR3 bases: TGTGCCAGCAAAACCCACAGCACAGATACGCAGTATTTT. Translation: CASKTHSTDTQYF. This chain uses TRBV12-3 or TRBV12-4 with TRBJ2-3; D gene uncertain. V lost 7 bases, J lost 0 bases, and 8 bases lay in between. This CDR3 contains 13 residues.

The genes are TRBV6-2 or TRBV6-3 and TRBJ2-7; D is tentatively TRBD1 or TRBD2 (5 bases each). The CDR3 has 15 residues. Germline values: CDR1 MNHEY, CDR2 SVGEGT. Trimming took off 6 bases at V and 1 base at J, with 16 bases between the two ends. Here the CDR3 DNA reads TGTGCCAGCAGCCTCCCAGGGACCAGATCCTACGAGCAGTACGTC. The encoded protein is CASSLPGTRSYEQYV.

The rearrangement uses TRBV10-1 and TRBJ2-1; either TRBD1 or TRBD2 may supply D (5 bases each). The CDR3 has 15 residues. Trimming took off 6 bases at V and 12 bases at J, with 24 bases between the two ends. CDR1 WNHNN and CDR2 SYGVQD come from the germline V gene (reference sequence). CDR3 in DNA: TGCGCCAGCAGCGCTGACTGGGGCGGCGAGGGACGGCAGTTCTTC. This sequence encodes CASSADWGGEGRQFF.

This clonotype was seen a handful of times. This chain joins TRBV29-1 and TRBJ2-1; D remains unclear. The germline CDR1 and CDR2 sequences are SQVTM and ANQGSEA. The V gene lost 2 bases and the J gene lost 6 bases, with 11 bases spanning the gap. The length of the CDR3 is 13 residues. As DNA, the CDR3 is TGCAGCGTTGAACCCGCGCCTCGCAATGAGCAGTTCTTC. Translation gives CSVEPAPRNEQFF.

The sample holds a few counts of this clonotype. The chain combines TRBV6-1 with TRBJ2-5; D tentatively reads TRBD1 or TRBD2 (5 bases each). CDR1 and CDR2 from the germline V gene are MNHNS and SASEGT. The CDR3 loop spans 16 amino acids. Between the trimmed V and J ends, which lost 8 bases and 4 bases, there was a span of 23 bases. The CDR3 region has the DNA TGTGCCAGCGGACCGGGGACGATTGGGCCCCCAGAGACCCAGTACTTC. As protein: CASGPGTIGPPETQYF.

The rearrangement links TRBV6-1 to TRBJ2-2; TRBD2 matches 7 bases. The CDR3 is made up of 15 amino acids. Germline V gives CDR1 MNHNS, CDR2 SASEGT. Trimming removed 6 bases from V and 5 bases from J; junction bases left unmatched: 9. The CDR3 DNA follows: TGTGCCAGCAGGAGTGCGGGAGCAGGGACCGGGGAGCTGTTTTTT. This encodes CASRSAGAGTGELFF.

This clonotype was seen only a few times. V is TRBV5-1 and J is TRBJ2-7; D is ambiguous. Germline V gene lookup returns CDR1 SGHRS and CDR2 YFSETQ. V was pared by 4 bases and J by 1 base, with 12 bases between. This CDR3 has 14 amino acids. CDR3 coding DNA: TGCGCCAGCAGCCCGATCGACGGATCCTACGAGCAGTACTTC. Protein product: CASSPIDGSYEQYF.

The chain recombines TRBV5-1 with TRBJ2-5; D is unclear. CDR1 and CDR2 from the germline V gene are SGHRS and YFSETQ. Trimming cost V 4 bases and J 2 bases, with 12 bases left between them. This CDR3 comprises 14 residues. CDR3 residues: CASSQDEWQETQYF. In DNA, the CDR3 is TGCGCCAGCAGCCAGGATGAATGGCAAGAGACCCAGTACTTC.

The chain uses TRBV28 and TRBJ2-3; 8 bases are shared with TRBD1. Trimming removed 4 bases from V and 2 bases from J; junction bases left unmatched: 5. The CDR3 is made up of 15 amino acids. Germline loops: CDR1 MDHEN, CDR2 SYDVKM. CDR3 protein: CASSWTGIFTDTQYF. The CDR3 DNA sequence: TGTGCCAGCAGTTGGACAGGGATTTTCACAGATACGCAGTATTTT.

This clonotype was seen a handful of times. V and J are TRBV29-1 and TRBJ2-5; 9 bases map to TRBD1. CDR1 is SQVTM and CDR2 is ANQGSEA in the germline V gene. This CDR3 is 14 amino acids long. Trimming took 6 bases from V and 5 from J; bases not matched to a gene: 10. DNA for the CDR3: TGCAGCGTCTTCACCTGGACAGGGGACGAGACCCAGTACTTC. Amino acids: CSVFTWTGDETQYF.

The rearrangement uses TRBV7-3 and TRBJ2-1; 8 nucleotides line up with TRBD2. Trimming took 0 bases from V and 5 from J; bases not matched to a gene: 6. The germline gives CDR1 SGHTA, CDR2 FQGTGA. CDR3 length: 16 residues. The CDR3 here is CASSLTGGLAHNEQFF. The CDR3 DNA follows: TGTGCCAGCAGCTTAACGGGCGGACTAGCCCACAATGAGCAGTTCTTC.

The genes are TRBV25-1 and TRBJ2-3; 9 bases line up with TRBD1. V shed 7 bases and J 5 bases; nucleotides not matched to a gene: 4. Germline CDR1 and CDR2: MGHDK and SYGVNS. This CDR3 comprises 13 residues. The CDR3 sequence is CASIGQGIDTQYF. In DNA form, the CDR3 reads TGTGCCAGCATCGGACAGGGGATAGATACGCAGTATTTT.

CDR3 bases: TGTGCCAGCAGCCCCGGGACACGCCCCGGGGAGCAGTTCTTC. This codes for CASSPGTRPGEQFF. The V call is TRBV12-3 or TRBV12-4, the J call TRBJ2-1, with D tentatively TRBD1 (6 bases). V lost 6 bases and J lost 10, with 19 bases in between. CDR3 size: 14 residues.

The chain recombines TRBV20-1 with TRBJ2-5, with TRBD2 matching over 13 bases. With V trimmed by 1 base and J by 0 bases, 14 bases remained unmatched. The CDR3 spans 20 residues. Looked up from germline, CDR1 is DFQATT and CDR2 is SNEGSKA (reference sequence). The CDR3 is CSARALGTSGTISYQETQYF. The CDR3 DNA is TGCAGTGCTAGAGCGCTCGGGACTAGCGGGACGATTTCGTACCAAGAGACCCAGTACTTC.

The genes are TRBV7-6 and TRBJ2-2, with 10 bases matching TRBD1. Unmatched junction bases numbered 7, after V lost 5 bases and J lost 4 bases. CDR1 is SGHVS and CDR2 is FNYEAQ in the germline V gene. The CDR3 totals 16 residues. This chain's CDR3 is CASSDGTGASTGELFF. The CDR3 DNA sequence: TGTGCCAGCAGCGATGGGACAGGGGCGAGCACCGGGGAGCTGTTTTTT. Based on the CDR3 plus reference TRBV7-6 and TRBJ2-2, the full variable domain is GAGVSQSPRYKVTKRGQDVALRCDPISGHVSLYWYRQALGQGPEFLTYFNYEAQQDKSGLPNDRFSAERPEGSISTLTIQRTEQRDSAMYRCASSDGTGASTGELFFGEGSRLTVL.

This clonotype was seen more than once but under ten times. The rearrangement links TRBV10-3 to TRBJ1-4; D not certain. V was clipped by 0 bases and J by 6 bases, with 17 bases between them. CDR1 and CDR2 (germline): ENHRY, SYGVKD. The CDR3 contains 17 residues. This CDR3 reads CAISESRPAPEDEKLFF. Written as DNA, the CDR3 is TGTGCCATCAGTGAGTCTAGGCCAGCCCCAGAAGATGAAAAACTGTTTTTT.

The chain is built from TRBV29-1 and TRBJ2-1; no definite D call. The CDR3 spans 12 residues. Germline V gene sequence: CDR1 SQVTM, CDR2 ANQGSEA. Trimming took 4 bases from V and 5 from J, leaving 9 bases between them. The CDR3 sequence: CSVARTDNEQFF. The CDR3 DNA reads TGCAGCGTTGCGCGGACGGACAATGAGCAGTTCTTC.

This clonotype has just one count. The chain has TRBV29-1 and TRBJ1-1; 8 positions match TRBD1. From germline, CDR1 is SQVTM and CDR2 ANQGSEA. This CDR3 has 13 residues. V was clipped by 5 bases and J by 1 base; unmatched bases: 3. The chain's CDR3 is CSVWTGKNTEAFF. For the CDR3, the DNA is TGCAGCGTTTGGACAGGGAAGAACACTGAAGCTTTCTTT.

As DNA, the CDR3 is TGTGCCAGCAGCCGGGGACAGGCTCTCGAGCAGTACTTC. This encodes CASSRGQALEQYF. The V and J genes are TRBV9 and TRBJ2-7; 8 bases are shared with TRBD1. With 4 bases clipped from V and 6 bases from J, the junction kept 6 bases outside the gene matches. The CDR3 extends over 13 amino acids. Germline V gene lookup returns CDR1 SGDLS and CDR2 YYNGEE.

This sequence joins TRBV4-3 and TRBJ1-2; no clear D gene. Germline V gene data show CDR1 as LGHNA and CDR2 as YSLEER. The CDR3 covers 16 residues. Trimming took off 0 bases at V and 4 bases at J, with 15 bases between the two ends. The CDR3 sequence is CASSQDGGSSAYGYTF. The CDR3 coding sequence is TGCGCCAGCAGCCAAGATGGCGGCAGTTCGGCCTATGGCTACACCTTC.

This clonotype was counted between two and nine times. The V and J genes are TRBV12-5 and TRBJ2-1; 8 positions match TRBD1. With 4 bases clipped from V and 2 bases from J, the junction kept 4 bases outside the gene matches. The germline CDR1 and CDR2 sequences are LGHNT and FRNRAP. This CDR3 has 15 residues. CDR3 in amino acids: CASGSGQGTYNEQFF. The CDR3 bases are TGTGCTAGTGGTTCCGGACAGGGAACCTACAATGAGCAGTTCTTC.

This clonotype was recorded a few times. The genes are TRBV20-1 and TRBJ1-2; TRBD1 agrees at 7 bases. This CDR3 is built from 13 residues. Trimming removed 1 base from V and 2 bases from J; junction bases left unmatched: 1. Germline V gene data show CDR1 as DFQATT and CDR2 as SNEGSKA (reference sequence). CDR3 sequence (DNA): TGCAGTGCTAGAGCACAGGGGAACTATGGCTACACCTTC. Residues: CSARAQGNYGYTF.

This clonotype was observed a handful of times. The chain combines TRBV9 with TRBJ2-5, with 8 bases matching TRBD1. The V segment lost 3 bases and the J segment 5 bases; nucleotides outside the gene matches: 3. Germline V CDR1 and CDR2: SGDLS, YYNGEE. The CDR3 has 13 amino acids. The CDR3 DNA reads TGTGCCAGCAGCGAGGGACAGGTGGAGACCCAGTACTTC. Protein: CASSEGQVETQYF.

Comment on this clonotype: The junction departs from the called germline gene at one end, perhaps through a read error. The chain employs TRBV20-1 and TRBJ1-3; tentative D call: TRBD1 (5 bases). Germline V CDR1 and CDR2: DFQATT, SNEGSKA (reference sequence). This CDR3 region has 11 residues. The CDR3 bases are TGCAGTGCTAAAGAGGGACTGCGGGTGATTTTT. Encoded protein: CSAKEGLRVIF.